The 8 T cell receptor beta chains in this list originate from one sample, sequenced in a study of blood T cells in healthy people across ages (dated by TCRdb to between 2015 and 2016). The library was built by means of 5' RACE. The run used an Illumina HiSeq 2500. The second PCR ran for about 6 to 11 cycles and used a J-beta primer mix along with a sample-barcoded 5' primer. TCRdb cleaned the public reads at Q25 with fastp, built clones with MiXCR and kept in-frame beta chains. For every CDR3 protein sequence, its rows merge into one entry that carries the most common genes and DNA. The sample table holds approximately 790,000 distinct CDR3 sequences, of which less than 80% were seen once. About 27% of the sample is held by the ten biggest clonotypes. The source material was blood. The source of these receptors is a young man in good health.

The rearrangement links TRBV12-3 or TRBV12-4 to TRBJ2-3; D not resolved. The CDR3 loop spans 13 amino acids. Trimming stripped 6 bases from V and 7 bases from J, with 14 bases between. The CDR3 sequence is CASSPARGYTQYF. The DNA of the CDR3 is TGTGCCAGCAGCCCCGCGCGCGGATATACGCAGTATTTT.

The gene calls are TRBV6-5 and TRBJ2-5, with D unresolved. Germline V lookup: CDR1 MNHEY, CDR2 SVGAGI. The CDR3 sequence is 16 residues long. Trimming removed 6 bases at V and 5 bases at J, with 22 bases between. CDR3 loop: CASSPAPFITKETQYF. For the CDR3, the DNA is TGTGCCAGCAGCCCCGCGCCTTTTATAACCAAGGAGACCCAGTACTTC.

This clonotype appeared a few times. V gene TRBV20-1 combines with J gene TRBJ2-7; maybe TRBD1 (6 bases). The last part of the DNA fits TRBJ2-5 better; the J call may be wrong. This CDR3 has 14 residues. CDR1 is DFQATT, CDR2 SNEGSKA, per germline (reference sequence). The CDR3 DNA sequence: TGCAGTGCTGAAGCTTGGGGGCGGAGAGAGACCCAGTACTTC. This gives the protein CSAEAWGRRETQYF.

The rearrangement joins TRBV28 to TRBJ2-7; no clear D gene. The CDR3 runs 10 residues. Trimming pared 10 bases from V and 4 bases from J, leaving 8 bases between. Germline CDR1 MDHEN, CDR2 SYDVKM. The DNA for the CDR3 is TGTGCCACCGGCCAGTACGAGCAGTACTTC. Protein sequence: CATGQYEQYF.

The chain couples TRBV3-1 to TRBJ2-2; no clear D. The CDR3 runs to 15 residues. The ends were cut back, 6 bases at V and 3 bases at J, with 14 bases in the middle. The V gene's germline CDR1 is LGHDT and CDR2 YNNKEL (reference sequence). For the CDR3, the DNA is TGTGCCAGCAGTTACGGTGGTTTTTACACCGGGGAGCTGTTTTTT. The encoded protein is CASSYGGFYTGELFF.

J is TRBJ2-5 and V is TRBV7-3, with 9 positions matching TRBD2. The trim removed 5 bases at V and 4 bases at J, leaving 14 bases unmatched. This CDR3 is built from 17 residues. Germline V gene sequence: CDR1 SGHTA, CDR2 FQGTGA. CDR3: CASSQASGGRVGETQYF. CDR3 sequence (DNA): TGTGCCAGCAGCCAAGCGAGCGGGGGGAGGGTCGGAGAGACCCAGTACTTC.

This clonotype was picked up a small number of times. The chain employs TRBV12-3 or TRBV12-4 and TRBJ1-2; perhaps TRBD1 as D (6 bases). The CDR3 has 13 residues. The V end was cut by 6 bases, the J end by 4 bases, with 12 bases between. This CDR3 is CASRSGQFYGYTF. The CDR3 coding sequence is TGTGCCAGCAGAAGTGGACAGTTCTATGGCTACACCTTC.

The chain employs TRBV7-9 and TRBJ2-7; TRBD2 matches 9 bases. Germline V gene lookup returns CDR1 SEHNR and CDR2 FQNEAQ (reference sequence). The CDR3 runs 14 residues. V lost 1 base and J lost 7; bases outside the gene matches: 5. CDR3 sequence reads: CASSLVAGGIEQYF. Written as DNA, the CDR3 is TGTGCCAGCAGCTTAGTCGCGGGGGGGATTGAGCAGTACTTC.